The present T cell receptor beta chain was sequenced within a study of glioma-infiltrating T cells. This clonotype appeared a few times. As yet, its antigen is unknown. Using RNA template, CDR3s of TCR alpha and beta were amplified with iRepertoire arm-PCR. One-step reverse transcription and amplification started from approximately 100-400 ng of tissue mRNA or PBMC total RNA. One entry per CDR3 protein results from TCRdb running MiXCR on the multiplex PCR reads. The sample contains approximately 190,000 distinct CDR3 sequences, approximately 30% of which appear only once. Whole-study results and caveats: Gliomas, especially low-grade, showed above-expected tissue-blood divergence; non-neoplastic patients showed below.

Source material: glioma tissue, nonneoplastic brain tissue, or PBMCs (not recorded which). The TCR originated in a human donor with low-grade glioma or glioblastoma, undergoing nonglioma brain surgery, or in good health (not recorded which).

The CDR3 region has the DNA TGTGCCATCAGTGTGGGGGGGTACGGGCTCTCTGGAAACACCATATATTTT. Its protein is CAISVGGYGLSGNTIYF. This chain uses TRBV10-3 with TRBJ1-3, with D perhaps matching TRBD1 (5 bases). The CDR3 covers 17 residues. Germline CDR1 ENHRY, CDR2 SYGVKD. Between the trimmed V and J ends, which lost 4 bases and 0 bases, there was a span of 16 bases.